The 28 T cell receptor beta chains reported below all come from one sample, sequenced in a study of diagnostic markers for celiac disease (dated by TCRdb to the early 2020s). Sequencing was performed on an Illumina MiSeq. Reads reprocessed by TCRdb are summarized as one entry per CDR3 protein sequence, and DNA is absent. The sample's own table lists about 5,000 distinct CDR3 sequences. 5.5% to 7% of the sample is held by the ten biggest clonotypes. Sequencing used either unsorted cells or a sorted T cell fraction (not recorded which). The source of these receptors is a human donor. This table probably holds off-target reads from a library built for another chain.

The chain joins TRBV4-3 to TRBJ1-1; TCRdb indicates TRBD1, and absent DNA this call remains unverified. Germline CDR1 is LGHNA and CDR2 is YSLEER. The CDR3 loop spans 18 amino acids. This chain's CDR3 is CASSQDIELEQGGFYAFF.

Its frequency marks this clonotype as medium-sized (0.01 to 0.1%). J is TRBJ2-6 and V is TRBV30. This CDR3 is 15 amino acids long. From germline, CDR1 is GTSNPN and CDR2 SVGIG (reference sequence). This CDR3 is CAWSPGISGANVLTF.

The V gene is TRBV12-3 or TRBV12-4, the J gene TRBJ1-3. The CDR3 covers 14 residues. The CDR3 sequence is CASSSGSSGNTIYF.

V gene TRBV3-2 combines with J gene TRBJ1-2. TRBV3-2 represents a pseudogene. The CDR3 loop spans 16 amino acids. CDR3 protein: CASSVEQGEVSYGYTF.

V and J are TRBV7-9 and TRBJ2-7. The germline gives CDR1 SEHNR, CDR2 FQNEAQ (reference sequence). The CDR3 has 13 residues. CDR3 region: CASSLVRLTEQYF.

The J gene is TRBJ2-5, the V gene TRBV20-1; the D call of TRBD2 rests on TCRdb alone, since no DNA is present to check it. This CDR3 region has 15 residues. CDR1 is DFQATT and CDR2 is SNEGSKA in the germline V gene (reference sequence). The CDR3: CSARVGFAGSETQYF.

The gene calls are TRBV27 and TRBJ2-1; TCRdb's D call, TRBD2, is unchecked because there is no DNA. CDR3 length: 15 residues. Germline loops: CDR1 MNHEY, CDR2 SMNVEV (reference sequence). The CDR3 region is CASSFRRGGLNEQFF.

The rearrangement links TRBV7-2 to TRBJ2-2. The CDR3 contains 15 residues. Germline CDR1 and CDR2: SGHTA and FQGNSA. The CDR3 protein is CASSLRAENTGELFF.

The chain uses TRBV5-1 and TRBJ2-5; TCRdb proposes TRBD1, but this gene call is untestable without DNA. The CDR3 contains 17 residues. The germline V gene encodes CDR1 SGHRS and CDR2 YFSETQ. This chain's CDR3 is CASSSGDRGGRQETQYF.

This clonotype is identified as medium-sized from frequency. This chain links TRBV6-5 with TRBJ2-5; TCRdb lists TRBD2, though no DNA is available to test this call. The CDR3 consists of 15 residues. Germline V CDR1 and CDR2: MNHEY, SVGAGI. CDR3 region: CASSYSSGVRETQYF.

The genes are TRBV7-2 and TRBJ1-2; TCRdb gives TRBD1 as the D gene, but with no DNA this cannot be confirmed. Germline lookup yields CDR1 SGHTA and CDR2 FQGNSA. This CDR3 contains 16 residues. CDR3 region: CASDRGADRPNYGYTF.

The chain recombines TRBV7-2 with TRBJ2-1; TCRdb reports TRBD1, a call that lacks DNA to check it against. This CDR3 region has 14 residues. Germline CDR1 and CDR2: SGHTA and FQGNSA. The CDR3 here is CASSPGGGFNEQFF.

CDR3 sequence reads: CAWSAPGQSYEQYF. V and J are TRBV30 and TRBJ2-7; TCRdb reports TRBD1, a call that lacks DNA to check it against. Germline CDR1 reads GTSNPN; CDR2 reads SVGIG (reference sequence). The CDR3 runs 14 residues.

In terms of frequency, this clonotype is medium-sized. The chain uses TRBV6-5 and TRBJ1-6; TCRdb returns TRBD1, unconfirmable since there is no DNA. The CDR3 length is 14 residues. CDR1 and CDR2 from the germline V gene are MNHEY and SVGAGI. CDR3 loop: CASSPDRGNSPLHF.

According to its frequency, this clonotype is medium-sized. The chain carries TRBV10-2 and TRBJ1-1. The CDR3 is 11 residues long. Germline V lookup: CDR1 WSHSY, CDR2 SAAADI. CDR3 region: CASRAYTEAFF.

This chain links TRBV6-2 or TRBV6-3 with TRBJ1-5; TCRdb's D gene call, TRBD1, goes unchecked for lack of DNA. The CDR3 has 16 amino acids. In germline, CDR1 is MNHEY, CDR2 SVGEGT. The CDR3 loop is CASGGFRDRPNQPQHF.

CDR3 sequence reads: CASSLTGQGSVYEQYF. J is TRBJ2-7 and V is TRBV7-2; the D call from TCRdb, TRBD1, cannot be confirmed without DNA. Germline V CDR1 and CDR2: SGHTA, FQGNSA. The CDR3 consists of 16 residues.

By frequency, this clonotype is medium-sized. The chain links TRBV5-1 to TRBJ2-5; absent DNA, TCRdb's TRBD2 call cannot be checked. Germline V gene sequence: CDR1 SGHRS, CDR2 YFSETQ. CDR3 length: 14 residues. CDR3 sequence reads: CASSLSTSGETQYF.

The rearrangement links TRBV29-1 to TRBJ2-1; lacking DNA, the TRBD2 call made by TCRdb goes unchecked. CDR3 size: 15 residues. Germline-derived CDR1 and CDR2 are SQVTM and ANQGSEA. The CDR3 region is CSVGLRLAGENEQFF.

This clonotype is deemed medium-sized by its frequency. The chain links TRBV10-3 to TRBJ1-1. CDR1 and CDR2 (germline): ENHRY, SYGVKD. The CDR3 runs 14 residues. The CDR3 protein is CAISARVLRTEAFF.

This sequence joins TRBV27 and TRBJ2-7; TCRdb's assignment of TRBD2 cannot be checked, as there is no DNA. CDR3 length equals 15 residues. CDR1 is MNHEY and CDR2 is SMNVEV in the germline V gene (reference sequence). The CDR3 spells CASSPTLAGSYEQYF.

V gene TRBV30 combines with J gene TRBJ2-5; the D call of TRBD2 rests on TCRdb alone, since no DNA is present to check it. This CDR3 region has 15 residues. Germline V lookup: CDR1 GTSNPN, CDR2 SVGIG (reference sequence). The CDR3 reads CAWSMTSGVAETQYF. Filled out from reference TRBV30 and TRBJ2-5, the complete variable domain reads SQTIHQWPATLVQPVGSPLSLECTVEGTSNPNLYWYRQAAGRGLQLLFYSVGIGQISSEVPQNLSASRPQDRQFILSSKKLLLSDSGFYLCAWSMTSGVAETQYFGPGTRLLVL.

This clonotype ranks as medium-sized (0.01 to 0.1%) in terms of frequency. The V call is TRBV7-2, the J call TRBJ1-6. This CDR3 spans 20 amino acids. CDR1 is SGHTA, CDR2 FQGNSA, per germline. This CDR3 is CASSSRGPRSYRSYNSPLHF.

This chain joins TRBV7-8 and TRBJ1-3. In germline, CDR1 is SGHVS, CDR2 FQNEAQ. This CDR3 has 15 residues. CDR3 loop: CASSRGEGVGNTIYF.

The chain recombines TRBV7-2 with TRBJ2-5; the D gene TCRdb calls, TRBD2, cannot be checked with no DNA. The germline V gene encodes CDR1 SGHTA and CDR2 FQGNSA. The CDR3 is made up of 16 amino acids. The CDR3 reads CASSLVYLSGGETQYF.

The chain couples TRBV30 to TRBJ2-7. The CDR3 extends over 12 amino acids. Germline V gives CDR1 GTSNPN, CDR2 SVGIG (reference sequence). The CDR3: CAWIASSYEQYF.

The rearrangement joins TRBV5-1 to TRBJ1-1. The length of the CDR3 is 13 residues. CDR1 SGHRS and CDR2 YFSETQ come from the germline V gene. The CDR3 loop is CASNDGVNTEAFF.

This clonotype is classed as medium-sized by frequency. The V and J genes are TRBV20-1 and TRBJ2-4. The CDR3 contains 13 residues. Germline CDR1 DFQATT, CDR2 SNEGSKA (reference sequence). CDR3 in amino acids: CSLSGWVKNIQYF.